The present TCR beta chain was sequenced within a study of blood T cell repertoires in COVID-19. Study-level background: Samples came from the United States, Italy and Spain, spanning acute and convalescent COVID-19.

The repertoire was sequenced with immunoSEQ multiplex PCR; TCRdb's copy has only in-frame clones and lacks some. The sample lists approximately 160,000 clones; 84% were seen once. CDR1 and CDR2 (germline): LNHNV, YYDKDF (reference sequence). V lost 4 bases, J lost 4 bases, and 8 bases stayed unmatched. The CDR3 totals 15 residues. The clonotype was recovered from a woman aged 45-59 years who had recovered from COVID-19. The V gene is TRBV15, the J gene TRBJ1-2, with 8 bases lining up with TRBD1. What was sequenced was PBMCs or T cells enriched from blood (not recorded which). Here the CDR3 reads CATSIRTGQAYGYTF. CDR3 bases: TGTGCCACCAGCATCCGGACAGGGCAGGCCTATGGCTACACCTTC.